Following are 7 T cell receptor beta chains from one sample sequenced in a study of T-cell reconstitution after alpha-beta-depleted transplantation in children. As it was prepared, the TCRbeta library received unique molecular identifiers. TCRdb independently ran MiXCR on the PCR reads; one entry per CDR3 protein. Of about 640,000 distinct CDR3 sequences listed, 16% are singletons. The material was PBMCs from the stem cell graft donor, obtained from the stem cell graft. These receptors were obtained from a human donor who donated a stem cell graft to a child with acute myeloid leukemia.

This clonotype came up once. A single base separates this from a much larger clone, so it may be a read error. The rearrangement uses TRBV15 and TRBJ2-1; a weak D match, TRBD2 (6 bases). Germline V gene sequence: CDR1 LNHNV, CDR2 YYDKDF (reference sequence). V lost 0 bases and J lost 7, with 13 bases in between. The CDR3 consists of 15 residues. CDR3 loop: CATSREGVAGNEQFF. CDR3 bases: TGTGCCACCAGCAGAGAGGGTGTCGCGGGAAATGAGCAGTTCTTC.

This chain uses TRBV12-3 or TRBV12-4 with TRBJ2-3; 7 bases align to TRBD2. The CDR3 consists of 12 residues. Trimming at V came to 7 bases and at J to 10 bases, leaving 8 bases not matched to a gene. CDR3 residues: CASTRRGSAQYF. The CDR3 DNA reads as TGTGCCAGCACGAGGCGGGGGAGCGCGCAGTATTTT.

The table lists this clonotype with many counts. The rearrangement links TRBV24-1 to TRBJ2-3; D gene uncertain. CDR3 length: 15 amino acids. Trimming removed 3 bases from V and 8 bases from J, with 17 bases in between. Germline lookup yields CDR1 KGHDR and CDR2 SFDVKD. This CDR3 is CATSDPGFERRTQYF. In DNA form, the CDR3 reads TGTGCCACCAGTGATCCCGGTTTCGAACGACGTACGCAGTATTTT.

This clonotype turned up a few times. This chain links TRBV7-9 with TRBJ2-5; TRBD1 matches at 8 bases. The length of the CDR3 is 14 residues. Germline V gene lookup returns CDR1 SEHNR and CDR2 FQNEAQ (reference sequence). Trimming removed 6 bases from V and 4 bases from J; junction bases left unmatched: 7. DNA of the CDR3: TGTGCCAGCAGGGACCTGACAGGGGTAGAGACCCAGTACTTC. Amino acid sequence: CASRDLTGVETQYF.

This clonotype was recorded at least ten times. J is TRBJ1-1 and V is TRBV4-3; D possibly corresponds to TRBD1 (6 bases). The germline gives CDR1 LGHNA, CDR2 YSLEER. V lost 2 bases and J 0 bases, leaving 10 bases between the germline ends. CDR3 length: 15 amino acids. This CDR3 reads CASSQTGIMNTEAFF. The CDR3, as DNA: TGCGCCAGCAGCCAAACAGGGATAATGAACACTGAAGCTTTCTTT.

The sample holds many counts of this clonotype. A much larger clone differs from this one at a single base, so this may be a read error. This chain joins TRBV20-1 and TRBJ1-1, with D perhaps matching TRBD1 (5 bases). This CDR3 is 12 amino acids long. V shed 3 bases and J shed 3 bases, with 8 bases lying between them. Germline V gene sequence: CDR1 DFQATT, CDR2 SNEGSKA (reference sequence). The CDR3 here is CSARGPDTEAFF. The CDR3, as DNA: TGCAGTGCTAGGGGGCCGGACACTGAAGCTTTCTTT.

This chain connects TRBV18 to TRBJ1-3, with TRBD1 identical over 8 bases. The ends lost 3 bases at V and 2 bases at J; junction bases unmatched: 6. This CDR3 is built from 16 residues. Germline V gene lookup returns CDR1 KGHSH and CDR2 LQKENI. The CDR3, as DNA: TGTGCCAGCTCACCTTCAACAGGGGGACCTGGAAACACCATATATTTT. As protein: CASSPSTGGPGNTIYF.